Each of the 28 T cell receptor beta chains below was sequenced from the same sample in a study of cytomegalovirus exposure and HLA in healthy donors (dated by TCRdb to the late 2010s). The library was obtained by the immunoSEQ multiplex PCR assay. The multiplex PCR relied on a mix of 60 forward primers for TCR Vbeta segments and 13 reverse primers for TCR Jbeta segments. In TCRdb, the immuneACCESS table is reduced to in-frame sequences with V and J assigned. These tables do not hold every clone; where another copy was compared, an unresolved V gene accounts for under half, and the others remain unexplained. Here the sample has roughly 100,000 clones; approximately 73% occur a single time. The ten largest clones take up over 9% of the sample. The material sequenced was PBMCs. The receptors come from a woman aged 18-29 years in good health and CMV-seropositive.

The chain couples TRBV7-3 to TRBJ2-5, with D unresolved. The V gene lost 6 bases and the J gene lost 2 bases, with 16 bases spanning the gap. Germline V gives CDR1 SGHTA, CDR2 FQGTGA. The CDR3 has 15 amino acids. In DNA form, the CDR3 reads TGTGCCAGCAGTGTGGGTGTGCGGTCTCAAGAGACCCAGTACTTC. Its translation is CASSVGVRSQETQYF.

CDR3 in amino acids: CASSLDRTAFRTDTQYF. The DNA for the CDR3 is TGTGCCAGCAGCTTAGATAGGACAGCCTTTCGCACAGATACGCAGTATTTT. J is TRBJ2-3 and V is TRBV11-2; D might be TRBD1 (6 bases). Germline V gives CDR1 SGHAT, CDR2 FQNNGV. Trimming cost V 0 bases and J 1 base, with 14 bases left between them. The CDR3 spans 17 residues.

This clone has at least ten counts. This chain links TRBV5-1 with TRBJ1-2, with 8 bases identical to TRBD1. CDR3 length equals 13 residues. V lost 4 bases, J lost 6 bases, and 5 bases stayed unmatched. CDR1 and CDR2 from the germline V gene are SGHRS and YFSETQ. The CDR3 DNA reads TGCGCCAGCAGCACCGAGACAGGGGATGGCTACACCTTC. Translation: CASSTETGDGYTF.

The gene calls are TRBV5-1 and TRBJ1-2; 8 bases fit TRBD1. J was trimmed by 8 bases and V by 3 bases; bases with no gene match: 15. This CDR3 region has 16 residues. Germline-derived CDR1 and CDR2 are SGHRS and YFSETQ. This CDR3 is CASSSAAGQGPPGYTF. CDR3 nucleotide sequence: TGCGCCAGCAGCTCAGCAGCTGGACAGGGACCCCCCGGCTACACCTTC.

The sample holds a few counts of this clone. This sequence joins TRBV6-5 and TRBJ2-3, with a possible D match to TRBD2 (6 bases). The CDR3 sequence is 16 residues long. CDR1 and CDR2 (germline): MNHEY, SVGAGI. The V end lost 4 bases, the J end lost 4 bases, and 18 bases lay between the germline ends. CDR3 residues: CASSSTREPTADTQYF. The DNA of the CDR3 is TGTGCCAGCAGTTCAACCCGGGAGCCAACGGCAGATACGCAGTATTTT.

V usage is TRBV18 and J usage is TRBJ1-5, with D possibly being TRBD1 (6 bases). The CDR3 spans 15 residues. Germline assignment: CDR1 KGHSH and CDR2 LQKENI. The V end lost 0 bases, the J end lost 4 bases, and 10 bases lay between the germline ends. The DNA for the CDR3 is TGTGCCAGCTCACCACCGGGACAAGGAAATCAGCCCCAGCATTTT. Translated, it gives CASSPPGQGNQPQHF.

The rearrangement joins TRBV28 to TRBJ2-7; D may be TRBD2 (5 bases). The CDR3 extends over 13 amino acids. The V gene lost 7 bases and the J gene lost 4 bases, with 14 bases spanning the gap. CDR1 is MDHEN and CDR2 is SYDVKM in the germline V gene. The chain's CDR3 is CASTSGREYEQYF. CDR3 DNA: TGTGCCAGCACCTCAGGACGGGAATACGAGCAGTACTTC.

This clone turned up a few times. This chain uses TRBV7-8 with TRBJ2-3; D unresolved. Looked up from germline, CDR1 is SGHVS and CDR2 is FQNEAQ. CDR3 length: 14 amino acids. V was clipped by 0 bases and J by 2 bases, with 6 bases between them. CDR3 sequence reads: CASSLASSTDTQYF. CDR3 sequence (DNA): TGTGCCAGCAGCTTAGCTTCTTCCACAGATACGCAGTATTTT.

The chain is built from TRBV5-4 and TRBJ2-3; weak D call: TRBD2 (6 bases). Trimming left V 1 base short and J 4 bases short, with 13 bases between. Germline CDR1 reads SGHNT; CDR2 reads YYREEE (reference sequence). The CDR3 contains 15 residues. CDR3 DNA sequence: TGTGCCAGCAGCTTGACTAGCTGGGTTGCAGATACGCAGTATTTT. Protein sequence: CASSLTSWVADTQYF.

The chain recombines TRBV7-3 with TRBJ1-3; 10 bases line up with TRBD1. The CDR3 runs 21 residues. V gave up 0 bases and J gave up 0 bases; unmatched junction bases: 14. The germline V gene has CDR1 SGHTA and CDR2 FQGTGA. CDR3 amino acids: CASSLTLKVGWTGGSGNTIYF. CDR3 DNA: TGTGCCAGCAGCTTAACGTTAAAGGTGGGCTGGACAGGGGGCTCTGGAAACACCATATATTTT. Complete variable domain (other parts from reference TRBV7-3 and TRBJ1-3): GAGVSQTPSNKVTEKGKYVELRCDPISGHTALYWYRQSLGQGPEFLIYFQGTGAADDSGLPNDRFFAVRPEGSVSTLKIQRTERGDSAVYLCASSLTLKVGWTGGSGNTIYFGEGSWLTVV.

This sequence joins TRBV5-8 and TRBJ2-3, with D perhaps matching TRBD2 (6 bases). The CDR3 runs to 15 residues. Germline V lookup: CDR1 SGHTS, CDR2 YDEGEE. Trimming pared 0 bases from V and 5 bases from J, leaving 13 bases between. The DNA of the CDR3 is TGTGCCAGCAGCTTGGCCAAGAGACTAGAAGATACGCAGTATTTT. Protein product: CASSLAKRLEDTQYF.

This clone was seen a few times. V is TRBV2 and J is TRBJ2-7; no clear D. The V end lost 2 bases, the J end lost 0 bases, and 8 bases lay between the germline ends. Per the germline V gene, CDR1 is SNHLY and CDR2 is FYNNEI. The length of the CDR3 is 14 residues. This CDR3 reads CASSEKLSSYEQYF. The CDR3 nucleotides read TGTGCCAGCAGTGAAAAACTATCCTCCTACGAGCAGTACTTC.

This chain uses TRBV5-1 with TRBJ2-7; 8 bases are a match to TRBD1. Losses at the gene ends were 5 bases for V and 3 bases for J; bases not matched to a gene: 10. The germline V gene has CDR1 SGHRS and CDR2 YFSETQ. The CDR3 extends over 15 amino acids. The CDR3 region is CASRIGQGLLYEQYF. CDR3 nucleotide sequence: TGCGCCAGCAGAATCGGACAGGGCTTACTCTACGAGCAGTACTTC. Supplemented by reference TRBV5-1 and TRBJ2-7, the full variable domain reads KAGVTQTPRYLIKTRGQQVTLSCSPISGHRSVSWYQQTPGQGLQFLFEYFSETQRNKGNFPGRFSGRQFSNSRSEMNVSTLELGDSALYLCASRIGQGLLYEQYFGPGTRLTVT.

The chain combines TRBV29-1 with TRBJ2-5; no firm D call. CDR3 length: 11 residues. V shed 7 bases and J shed 5 bases, with 11 bases lying between them. The germline CDR1 and CDR2 sequences are SQVTM and ANQGSEA. This CDR3 reads CSAEPGETQYF. CDR3 DNA: TGCAGCGCCGAGCCCGGGGAGACCCAGTACTTC.

This sequence joins TRBV10-3 and TRBJ1-2; TRBD1 is a possible D gene (5 bases). V lost 5 bases and J 2 bases, leaving 9 bases between the germline ends. This CDR3 contains 13 residues. Germline CDR1 and CDR2: ENHRY and SYGVKD. The chain's CDR3 is CAISKDKNYGYTF. CDR3 DNA sequence: TGTGCCATCAGTAAGGACAAGAACTATGGCTACACCTTC.

The chain employs TRBV11-3 and TRBJ2-2; D remains ambiguous. Looked up from germline, CDR1 is SGHNT and CDR2 is YENEEA. V lost 2 bases and J 1 base, leaving 5 bases between the germline ends. The CDR3 is made up of 14 amino acids. For the CDR3, the DNA is TGTGCCAGCAGCTTATACAGGAACACCGGGGAGCTGTTTTTT. Amino acids: CASSLYRNTGELFF.

The chain uses TRBV29-1 and TRBJ1-2, with 12 bases matching TRBD1. This CDR3 comprises 15 residues. With 4 bases clipped from V and 2 bases from J, the junction kept 5 bases outside the gene matches. Germline V gene data show CDR1 as SQVTM and CDR2 as ANQGSEA. The CDR3 protein is CSVGDRGRLNYGYTF. DNA for the CDR3: TGCAGCGTTGGGGACAGGGGGCGCTTGAACTATGGCTACACCTTC.

The chain employs TRBV11-2 and TRBJ1-2; 7 bases map to TRBD1. The CDR3 spans 13 residues. The germline V gene encodes CDR1 SGHAT and CDR2 FQNNGV. V shed 3 bases and J 3 bases; nucleotides not matched to a gene: 1. The CDR3 is CASSLGQHYGYTF. The CDR3 nucleotides are TGTGCCAGCAGCTTGGGACAGCACTATGGCTACACCTTC.

This clone has just a few counts. This sequence joins TRBV5-1 and TRBJ1-5; 8 positions agree with TRBD1. Germline loops: CDR1 SGHRS, CDR2 YFSETQ. V lost 2 bases and J lost 6; bases outside the gene matches: 4. This CDR3 region has 14 residues. The DNA of the CDR3 is TGCGCCAGCAGCTTAACAGGGGGAAGTCAGCCCCAGCATTTT. It yields the protein CASSLTGGSQPQHF.

The chain combines TRBV6-1 with TRBJ2-5; TRBD2 matches 12 bases. This CDR3 region has 16 residues. Looked up from germline, CDR1 is MNHNS and CDR2 is SASEGT. V shed 3 bases, J shed 5 bases, and the junction held 7 bases outside the gene matches. The CDR3 is CASSDRLAGVRETQYF. The CDR3 bases are TGTGCCAGCAGTGATCGACTAGCGGGGGTTCGTGAGACCCAGTACTTC.

This clone was seen more than once but under ten times. The V gene is TRBV19, the J gene TRBJ2-7; 7 bases are shared with TRBD1. The CDR3 runs to 14 residues. With 4 bases clipped from V and 1 base from J, the junction kept 4 bases outside the gene matches. The germline V gene encodes CDR1 LNHDA and CDR2 SQIVND (reference sequence). CDR3 nucleotide sequence: TGTGCCAGTAGTAAGCAGGGGGTTTCCTACGAGCAGTACTTC. Residues: CASSKQGVSYEQYF. Filled out from reference TRBV19 and TRBJ2-7, the complete variable domain reads DGGITQSPKYLFRKEGQNVTLSCEQNLNHDAMYWYRQDPGQGLRLIYYSQIVNDFQKGDIAEGYSVSREKKESFPLTVTSAQKNPTAFYLCASSKQGVSYEQYFGPGTRLTVT.

This chain joins TRBV7-2 and TRBJ2-1; 11 positions agree with TRBD2. Germline-derived CDR1 and CDR2 are SGHTA and FQGNSA. V gave up 1 base and J gave up 9 bases; unmatched junction bases: 5. The length of the CDR3 is 15 residues. CDR3 in DNA: TGTGCCAGCAGCTTAGTAGCGGGGGGGCCGGGTGAGCAGTTCTTC. Translation gives CASSLVAGGPGEQFF.

This rearrangement joins TRBV28 to TRBJ2-7, with 9 bases matching TRBD1. The CDR3 length is 13 residues. From germline, CDR1 is MDHEN and CDR2 SYDVKM. The trim removed 6 bases at V and 4 bases at J, leaving 4 bases unmatched. Here the CDR3 reads CASRRGQGYEQYF. The CDR3 DNA is TGTGCCAGCAGGAGGGGACAGGGTTACGAGCAGTACTTC.

This clone was seen a single time. DNA for the CDR3: TGTGCCAGCAGTTTTGTTAACAGGGTAGGGTCTGGCTACACCTTC. It yields the protein CASSFVNRVGSGYTF. The chain combines TRBV6-5 with TRBJ1-2; weak D call: TRBD1 (6 bases). Germline V gene data show CDR1 as MNHEY and CDR2 as SVGAGI. V was cut by 4 bases and J by 7 bases, with 19 bases left in between. The CDR3 runs to 15 residues.

The chain combines TRBV7-2 with TRBJ2-3; 8 nucleotides align to TRBD2. The junction had 9 bases not matched to a gene; V was cut back by 1 base and J by 6 bases. CDR3 length: 16 residues. CDR1 is SGHTA, CDR2 FQGNSA, per germline. CDR3 nucleotide sequence: TGTGCCAGCAGCTTAGATTCTAGCGGGTGGAGGGATACGCAGTATTTT. Encoded protein: CASSLDSSGWRDTQYF.

This clone has more than one count but fewer than ten. This chain links TRBV5-1 with TRBJ1-6, with TRBD1 identical over 11 bases. The ends lost 0 bases at V and 8 bases at J; junction bases unmatched: 10. Germline-derived CDR1 and CDR2 are SGHRS and YFSETQ. The CDR3 extends over 18 amino acids. CDR3 sequence (DNA): TGCGCCAGCAGCTTGGGATCCGGGTGGGGACAGGGGGATTCACCCCTCCACTTT. Protein: CASSLGSGWGQGDSPLHF.

The rearrangement joins TRBV18 to TRBJ1-4; D is perhaps TRBD1 (6 bases). The CDR3 runs 14 residues. Trimming left V 2 bases short and J 8 bases short, with 12 bases between. Germline values: CDR1 KGHSH, CDR2 LQKENI. CDR3 amino acids: CASSPGQIGEKLFF. Written as DNA, the CDR3 is TGTGCCAGCTCACCAGGACAGATAGGAGAAAAACTGTTTTTT.

The chain is built from TRBV7-3 and TRBJ1-5; D is uncertain. Germline CDR1 is SGHTA and CDR2 is FQGTGA. Trimming took 2 bases from V and 2 from J, leaving 10 bases between them. This CDR3 comprises 15 residues. The CDR3 sequence is CASSLHGSGNQPQHF. The CDR3 DNA reads as TGTGCCAGCAGCTTACACGGTTCGGGCAATCAGCCCCAGCATTTT. The full variable domain, completed using reference TRBV7-3 and TRBJ1-5, is GAGVSQTPSNKVTEKGKYVELRCDPISGHTALYWYRQSLGQGPEFLIYFQGTGAADDSGLPNDRFFAVRPEGSVSTLKIQRTERGDSAVYLCASSLHGSGNQPQHFGDGTRLSIL.